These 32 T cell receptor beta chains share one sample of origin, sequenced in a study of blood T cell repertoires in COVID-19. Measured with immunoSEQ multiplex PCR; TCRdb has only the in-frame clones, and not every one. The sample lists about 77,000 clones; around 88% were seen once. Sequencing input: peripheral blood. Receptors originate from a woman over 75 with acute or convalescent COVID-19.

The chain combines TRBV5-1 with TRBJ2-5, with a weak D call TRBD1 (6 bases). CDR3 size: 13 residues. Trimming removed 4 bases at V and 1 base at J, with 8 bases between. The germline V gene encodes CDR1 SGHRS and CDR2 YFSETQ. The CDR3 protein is CASSEGVQETQYF. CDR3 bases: TGCGCCAGCAGCGAGGGGGTCCAAGAGACCCAGTACTTC. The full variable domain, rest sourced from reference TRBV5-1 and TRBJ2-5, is KAGVTQTPRYLIKTRGQQVTLSCSPISGHRSVSWYQQTPGQGLQFLFEYFSETQRNKGNFPGRFSGRQFSNSRSEMNVSTLELGDSALYLCASSEGVQETQYFGPGTRLLVL.

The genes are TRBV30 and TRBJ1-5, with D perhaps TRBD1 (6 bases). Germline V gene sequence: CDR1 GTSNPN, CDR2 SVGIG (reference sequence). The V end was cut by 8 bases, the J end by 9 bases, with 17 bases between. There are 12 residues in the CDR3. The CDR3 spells CAKGGDARPQHF. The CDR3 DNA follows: TGTGCCAAGGGGGGGGACGCCCGGCCCCAGCATTTT.

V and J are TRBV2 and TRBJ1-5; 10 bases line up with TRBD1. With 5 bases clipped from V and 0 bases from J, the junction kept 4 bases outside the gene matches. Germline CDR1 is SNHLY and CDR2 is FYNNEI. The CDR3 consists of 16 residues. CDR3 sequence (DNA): TGTGCCAGCAGTCGGGACAGGGGTTATAGCAATCAGCCCCAGCATTTT. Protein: CASSRDRGYSNQPQHF. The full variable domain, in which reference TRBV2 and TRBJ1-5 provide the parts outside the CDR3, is EPEVTQTPSHQVTQMGQEVILRCVPISNHLYFYWYRQILGQKVEFLVSFYNNEISEKSEIFDDQFSVERPDGSNFTLKIRSTKLEDSAMYFCASSRDRGYSNQPQHFGDGTRLSIL.

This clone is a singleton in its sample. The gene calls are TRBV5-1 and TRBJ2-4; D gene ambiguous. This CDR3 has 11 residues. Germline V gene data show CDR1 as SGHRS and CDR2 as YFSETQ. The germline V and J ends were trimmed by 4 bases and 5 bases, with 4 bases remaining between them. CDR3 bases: TGCGCCAGCAGCCTACAAAACATTCAGTACTTC. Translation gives CASSLQNIQYF.

The CDR3 is CASSEFSNTEAFF. As DNA, the CDR3 is TGTGCCAGCAGTGAATTCAGTAACACTGAAGCTTTCTTT. The chain recombines TRBV2 with TRBJ1-1; D not resolved. The V end was cut by 2 bases, the J end by 2 bases, with 6 bases between. Germline V CDR1 and CDR2: SNHLY, FYNNEI. CDR3 length equals 13 residues.

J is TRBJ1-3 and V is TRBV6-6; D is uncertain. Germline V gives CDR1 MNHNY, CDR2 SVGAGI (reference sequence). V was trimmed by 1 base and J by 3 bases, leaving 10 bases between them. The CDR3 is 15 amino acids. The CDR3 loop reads CASSYYSRLGNTIYF. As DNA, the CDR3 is TGTGCCAGCAGTTACTACAGTCGGCTTGGAAACACCATATATTTT.

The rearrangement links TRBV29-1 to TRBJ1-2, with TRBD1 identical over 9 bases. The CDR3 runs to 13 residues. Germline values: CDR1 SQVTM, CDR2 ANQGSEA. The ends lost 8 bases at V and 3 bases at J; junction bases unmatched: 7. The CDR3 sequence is CSSRDRVDYGYTF. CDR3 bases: TGCAGCTCGAGGGACAGGGTCGACTATGGCTACACCTTC. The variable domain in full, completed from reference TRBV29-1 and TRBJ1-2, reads SAVISQKPSRDICQRGTSLTIQCQVDSQVTMMFWYRQQPGQSLTLIATANQGSEATYESGFVIDKFPISRPNLTFSTLTVSNMSPEDSSIYLCSSRDRVDYGYTFGSGTRLTVV.

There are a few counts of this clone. In nucleotides, the CDR3 is TGTGCCAGCTCACCAAGCAGGGCCCTGGGCTACACCTTC. Amino acid sequence: CASSPSRALGYTF. The V and J genes are TRBV18 and TRBJ1-2; D may be TRBD1 (5 bases). The CDR3 is made up of 13 amino acids. Germline-derived CDR1 and CDR2 are KGHSH and LQKENI. V lost 2 bases and J 8 bases, leaving 12 bases between the germline ends.

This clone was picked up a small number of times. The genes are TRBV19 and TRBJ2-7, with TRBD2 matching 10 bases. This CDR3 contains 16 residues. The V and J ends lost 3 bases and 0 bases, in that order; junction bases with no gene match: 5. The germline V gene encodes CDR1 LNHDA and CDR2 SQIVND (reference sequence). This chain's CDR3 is CASSIGLAAYSYEQYF. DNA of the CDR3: TGTGCCAGTAGTATCGGACTAGCGGCCTACTCCTACGAGCAGTACTTC.

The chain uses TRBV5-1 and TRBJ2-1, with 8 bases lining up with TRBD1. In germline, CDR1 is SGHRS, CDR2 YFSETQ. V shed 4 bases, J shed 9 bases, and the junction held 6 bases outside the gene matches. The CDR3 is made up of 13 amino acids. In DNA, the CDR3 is TGCGCCAGCAGCCCTGGACAGGGAGGTGAGCAGTTCTTC. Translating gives CASSPGQGGEQFF.

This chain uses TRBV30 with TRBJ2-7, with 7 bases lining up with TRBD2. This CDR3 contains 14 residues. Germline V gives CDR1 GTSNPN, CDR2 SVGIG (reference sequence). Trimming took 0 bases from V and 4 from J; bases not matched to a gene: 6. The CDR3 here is CAWSVGGSGYEQYF. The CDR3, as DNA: TGTGCCTGGAGTGTAGGCGGGAGTGGGTACGAGCAGTACTTC.

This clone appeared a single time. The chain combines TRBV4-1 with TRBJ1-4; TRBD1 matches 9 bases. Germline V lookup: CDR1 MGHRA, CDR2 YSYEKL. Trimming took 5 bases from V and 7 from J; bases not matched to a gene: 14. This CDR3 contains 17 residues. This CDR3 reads CASSGRTGERNLEKLFF. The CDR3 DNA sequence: TGCGCCAGCAGCGGTCGGACAGGGGAAAGAAACCTTGAAAAACTGTTTTTT.

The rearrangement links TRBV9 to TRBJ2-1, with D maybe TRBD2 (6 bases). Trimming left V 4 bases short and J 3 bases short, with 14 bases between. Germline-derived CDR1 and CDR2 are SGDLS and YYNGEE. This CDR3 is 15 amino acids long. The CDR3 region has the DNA TGTGCCAGCAGCCAAGGGACTCGGGACTACAATGAGCAGTTCTTC. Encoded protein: CASSQGTRDYNEQFF.

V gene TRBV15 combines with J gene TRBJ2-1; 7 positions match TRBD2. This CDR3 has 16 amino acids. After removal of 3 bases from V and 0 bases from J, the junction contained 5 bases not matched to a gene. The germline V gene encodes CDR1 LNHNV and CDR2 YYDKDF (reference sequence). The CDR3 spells CATSRGRDYSYNEQFF. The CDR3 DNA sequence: TGTGCCACCAGCAGGGGGAGGGACTACTCCTACAATGAGCAGTTCTTC.

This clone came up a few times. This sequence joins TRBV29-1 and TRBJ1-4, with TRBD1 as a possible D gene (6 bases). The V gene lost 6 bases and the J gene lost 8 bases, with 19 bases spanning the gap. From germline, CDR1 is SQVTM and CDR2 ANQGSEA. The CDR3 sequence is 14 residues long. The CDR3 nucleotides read TGCAGCGTCTCTTGGGGGGGCCCCTTCGAAAAACTGTTTTTT. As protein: CSVSWGGPFEKLFF.

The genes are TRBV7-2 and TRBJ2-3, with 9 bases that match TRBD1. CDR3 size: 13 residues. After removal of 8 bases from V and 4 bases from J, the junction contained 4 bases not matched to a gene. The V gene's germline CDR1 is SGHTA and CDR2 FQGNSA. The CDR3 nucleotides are TGTGCCAGCCGGGACAGGGCTTCAGATACGCAGTATTTT. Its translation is CASRDRASDTQYF.

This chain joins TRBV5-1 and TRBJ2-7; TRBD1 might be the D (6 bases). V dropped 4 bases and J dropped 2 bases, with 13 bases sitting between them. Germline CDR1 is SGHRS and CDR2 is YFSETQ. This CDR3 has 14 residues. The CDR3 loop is CASSVRDNTYEQYF. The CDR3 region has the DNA TGCGCCAGCAGCGTCCGGGACAATACCTACGAGCAGTACTTC.

The DNA of the CDR3 is TGTGCCACCAGTAATCAGCGAAATGAAAAACTGTTTTTT. Translated: CATSNQRNEKLFF. The rearrangement links TRBV24-1 to TRBJ1-4; no definite D call. With 6 bases removed from V and 5 bases from J, the gap between germline ends came to 9 bases. CDR1 and CDR2 (germline): KGHDR, SFDVKD. This CDR3 contains 13 residues.

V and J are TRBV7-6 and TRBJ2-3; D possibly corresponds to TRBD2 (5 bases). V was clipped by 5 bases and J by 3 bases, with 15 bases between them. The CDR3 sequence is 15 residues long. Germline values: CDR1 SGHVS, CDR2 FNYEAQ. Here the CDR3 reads CASSRGQATTDTQYF. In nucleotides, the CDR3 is TGTGCCAGCAGCCGAGGGCAGGCTACAACAGATACGCAGTATTTT.

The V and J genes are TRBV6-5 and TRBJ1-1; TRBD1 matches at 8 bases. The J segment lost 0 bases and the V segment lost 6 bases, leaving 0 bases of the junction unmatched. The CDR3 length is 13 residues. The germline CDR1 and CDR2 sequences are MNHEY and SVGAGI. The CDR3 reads CASRDRVNTEAFF. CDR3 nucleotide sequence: TGTGCCAGCAGGGACAGGGTGAACACTGAAGCTTTCTTT.

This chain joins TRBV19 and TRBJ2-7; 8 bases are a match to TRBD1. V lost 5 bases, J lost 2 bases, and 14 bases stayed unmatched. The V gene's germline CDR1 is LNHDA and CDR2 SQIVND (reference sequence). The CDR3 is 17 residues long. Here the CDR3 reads CASSPDSGGAFPYEQYF. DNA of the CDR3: TGTGCCAGTAGTCCAGACTCAGGGGGCGCGTTCCCCTACGAGCAGTACTTC.

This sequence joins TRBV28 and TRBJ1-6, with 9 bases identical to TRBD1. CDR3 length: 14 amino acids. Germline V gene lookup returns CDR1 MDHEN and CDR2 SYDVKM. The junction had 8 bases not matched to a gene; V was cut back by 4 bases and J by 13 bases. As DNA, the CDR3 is TGTGCCAGCAGTTCCGAACAGGGGGCGATTCCCCTCCACTTT. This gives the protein CASSSEQGAIPLHF.

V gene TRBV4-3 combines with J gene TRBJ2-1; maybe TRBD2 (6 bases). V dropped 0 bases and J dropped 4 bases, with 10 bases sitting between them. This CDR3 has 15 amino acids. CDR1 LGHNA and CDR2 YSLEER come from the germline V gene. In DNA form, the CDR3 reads TGCGCCAGCAGCCAAGAGCCGGGACTGTACAATGAGCAGTTCTTC. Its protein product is CASSQEPGLYNEQFF.

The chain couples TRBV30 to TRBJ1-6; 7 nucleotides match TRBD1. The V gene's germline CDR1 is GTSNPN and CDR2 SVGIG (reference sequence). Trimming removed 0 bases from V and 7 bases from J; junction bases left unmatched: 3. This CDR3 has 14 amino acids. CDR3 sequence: CAWSVQGPNSPLHF. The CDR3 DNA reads TGTGCCTGGAGTGTACAGGGGCCCAATTCACCCCTCCACTTT.

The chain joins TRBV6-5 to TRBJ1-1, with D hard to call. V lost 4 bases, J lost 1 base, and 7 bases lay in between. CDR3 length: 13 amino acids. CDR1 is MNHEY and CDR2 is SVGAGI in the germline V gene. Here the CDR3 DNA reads TGTGCCAGCAGTTTATCAGGGAACACTGAAGCTTTCTTT. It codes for CASSLSGNTEAFF.

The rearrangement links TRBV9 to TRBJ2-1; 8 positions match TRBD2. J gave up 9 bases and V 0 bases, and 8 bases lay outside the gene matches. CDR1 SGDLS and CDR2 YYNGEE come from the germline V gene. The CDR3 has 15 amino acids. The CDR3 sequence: CASSVGLSGSGEQFF. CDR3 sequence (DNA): TGTGCCAGCAGCGTAGGATTAAGCGGGAGTGGTGAGCAGTTCTTC.

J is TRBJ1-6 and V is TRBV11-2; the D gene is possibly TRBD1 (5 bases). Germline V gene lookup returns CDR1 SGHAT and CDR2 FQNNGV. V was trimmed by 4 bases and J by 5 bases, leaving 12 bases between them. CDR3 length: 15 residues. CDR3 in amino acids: CASSWGTGNNSPLHF. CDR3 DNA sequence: TGTGCCAGCAGCTGGGGGACTGGGAATAATTCACCCCTCCACTTT.

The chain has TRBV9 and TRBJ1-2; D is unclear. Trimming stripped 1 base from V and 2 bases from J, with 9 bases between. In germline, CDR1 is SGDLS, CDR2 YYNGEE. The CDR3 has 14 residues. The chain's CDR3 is CASSVNELNYGYTF. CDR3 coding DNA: TGTGCCAGCAGCGTAAATGAGCTAAACTATGGCTACACCTTC.

CDR3 nucleotides: TGTGCCAGCAGCTGGGACAGACTGAACACTGAAGCTTTCTTT. Protein product: CASSWDRLNTEAFF. This chain joins TRBV11-1 and TRBJ1-1, with 7 bases aligning to TRBD1. V was pared by 4 bases and J by 0 bases, with 2 bases of the junction left unmatched. Per germline, CDR1 SGHAT and CDR2 FQDESV (reference sequence). The CDR3 is made up of 14 amino acids.

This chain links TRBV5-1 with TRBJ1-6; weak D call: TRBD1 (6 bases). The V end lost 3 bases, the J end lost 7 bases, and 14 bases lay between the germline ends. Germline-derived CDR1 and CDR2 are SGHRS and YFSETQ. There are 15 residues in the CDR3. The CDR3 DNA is TGCGCCAGCAGCTCTTCCGGGGGGGGCAATTCACCCCTCCACTTT. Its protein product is CASSSSGGGNSPLHF.

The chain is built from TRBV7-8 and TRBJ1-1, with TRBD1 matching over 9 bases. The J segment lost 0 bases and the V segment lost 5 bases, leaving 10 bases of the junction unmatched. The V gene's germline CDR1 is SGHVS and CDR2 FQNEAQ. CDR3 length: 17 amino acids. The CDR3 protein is CASSVPPGQGMNTEAFF. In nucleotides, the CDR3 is TGTGCCAGCAGCGTCCCTCCGGGACAGGGAATGAACACTGAAGCTTTCTTT. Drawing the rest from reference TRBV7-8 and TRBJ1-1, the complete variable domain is GAGVSQSPRYKVAKRGQDVALRCDPISGHVSLFWYQQALGQGPEFLTYFQNEAQLDKSGLPSDRFFAERPEGSVSTLKIQRTQQEDSAVYLCASSVPPGQGMNTEAFFGQGTRLTVV.

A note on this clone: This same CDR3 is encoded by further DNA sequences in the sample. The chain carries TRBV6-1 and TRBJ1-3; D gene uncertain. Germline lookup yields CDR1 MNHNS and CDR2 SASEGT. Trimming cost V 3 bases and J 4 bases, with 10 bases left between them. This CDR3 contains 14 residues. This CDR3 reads CASSDGVSGNTIYF. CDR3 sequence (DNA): TGTGCCAGCAGTGACGGGGTTTCCGGAAACACCATATATTTT.